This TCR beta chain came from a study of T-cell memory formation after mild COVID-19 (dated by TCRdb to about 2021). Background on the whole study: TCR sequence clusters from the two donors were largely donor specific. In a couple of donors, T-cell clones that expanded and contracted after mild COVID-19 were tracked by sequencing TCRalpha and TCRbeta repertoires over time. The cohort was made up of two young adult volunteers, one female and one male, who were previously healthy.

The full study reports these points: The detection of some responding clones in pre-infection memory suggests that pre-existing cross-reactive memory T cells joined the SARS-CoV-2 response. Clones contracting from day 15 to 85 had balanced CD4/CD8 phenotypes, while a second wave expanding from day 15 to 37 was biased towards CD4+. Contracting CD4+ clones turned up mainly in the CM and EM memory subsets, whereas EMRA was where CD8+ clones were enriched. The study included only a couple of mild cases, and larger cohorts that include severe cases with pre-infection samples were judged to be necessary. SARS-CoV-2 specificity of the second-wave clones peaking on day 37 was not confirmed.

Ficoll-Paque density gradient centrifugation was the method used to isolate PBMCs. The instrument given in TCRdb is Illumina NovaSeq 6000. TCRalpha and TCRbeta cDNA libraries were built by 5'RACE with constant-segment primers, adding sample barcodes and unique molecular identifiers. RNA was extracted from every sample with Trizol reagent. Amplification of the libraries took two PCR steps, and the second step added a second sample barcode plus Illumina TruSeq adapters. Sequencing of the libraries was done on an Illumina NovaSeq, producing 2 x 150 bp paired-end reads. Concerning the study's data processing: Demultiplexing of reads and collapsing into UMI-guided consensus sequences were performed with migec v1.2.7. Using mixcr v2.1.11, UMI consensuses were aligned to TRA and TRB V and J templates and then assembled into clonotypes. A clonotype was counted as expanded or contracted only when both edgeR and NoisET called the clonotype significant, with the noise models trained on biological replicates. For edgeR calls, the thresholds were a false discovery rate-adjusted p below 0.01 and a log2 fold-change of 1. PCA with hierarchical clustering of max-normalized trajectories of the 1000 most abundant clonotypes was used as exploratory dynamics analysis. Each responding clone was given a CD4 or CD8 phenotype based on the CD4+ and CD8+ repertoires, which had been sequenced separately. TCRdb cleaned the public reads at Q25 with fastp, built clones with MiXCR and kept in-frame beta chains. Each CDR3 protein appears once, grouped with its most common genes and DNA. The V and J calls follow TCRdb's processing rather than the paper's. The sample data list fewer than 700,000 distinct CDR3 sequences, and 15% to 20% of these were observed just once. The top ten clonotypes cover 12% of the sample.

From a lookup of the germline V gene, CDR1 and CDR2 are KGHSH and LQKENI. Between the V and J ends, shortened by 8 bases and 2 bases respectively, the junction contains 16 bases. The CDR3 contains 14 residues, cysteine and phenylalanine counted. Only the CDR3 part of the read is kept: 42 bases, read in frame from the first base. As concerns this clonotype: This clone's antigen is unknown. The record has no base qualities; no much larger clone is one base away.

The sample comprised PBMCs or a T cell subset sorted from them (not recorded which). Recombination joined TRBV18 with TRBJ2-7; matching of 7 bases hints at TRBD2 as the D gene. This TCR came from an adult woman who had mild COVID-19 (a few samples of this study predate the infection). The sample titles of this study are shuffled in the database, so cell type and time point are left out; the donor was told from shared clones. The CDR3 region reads CASAQKGGAYEQYF. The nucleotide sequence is TGTGCCAGCGCGCAAAAAGGGGGGGCCTACGAGCAGTACTTC. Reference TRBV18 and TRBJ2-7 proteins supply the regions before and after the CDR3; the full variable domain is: NAGVMQNPRHLVRRRGQEARLRCSPMKGHSHVYWYRQLPEEGLKFMVYLQKENIIDESGMPKERFSAEFPKEGPSILRIQQVVRGDSAAYFCASAQKGGAYEQYFGPGTRLTVT.